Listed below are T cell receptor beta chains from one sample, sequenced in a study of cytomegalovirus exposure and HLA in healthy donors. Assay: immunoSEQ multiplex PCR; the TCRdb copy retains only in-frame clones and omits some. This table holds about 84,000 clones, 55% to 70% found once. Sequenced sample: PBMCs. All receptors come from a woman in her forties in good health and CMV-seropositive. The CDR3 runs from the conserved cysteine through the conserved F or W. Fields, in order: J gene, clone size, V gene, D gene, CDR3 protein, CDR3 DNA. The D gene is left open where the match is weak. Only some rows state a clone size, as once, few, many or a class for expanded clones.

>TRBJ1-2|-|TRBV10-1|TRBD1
CASSGQGERYGYTF
TGCGCCAGCAGTGGCCAGGGGGAAAGGTATGGCTACACCTTC
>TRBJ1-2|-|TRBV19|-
CASSIEAVRRGAGYTF
TGTGCCAGTAGTATAGAGGCCGTCCGAAGGGGCGCGGGCTACACCTTC
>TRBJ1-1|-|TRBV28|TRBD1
CASRAGGTEAFF
TGTGCCAGCAGAGCAGGGGGCACTGAAGCTTTCTTT
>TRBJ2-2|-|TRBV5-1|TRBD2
CASSLDSGRTNTGELFF
TGCGCCAGCAGCTTGGATAGCGGGAGGACGAACACCGGGGAGCTGTTTTTT
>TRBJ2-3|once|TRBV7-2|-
CASSPPGGAPTDTQYF
TGTGCCAGCAGCCCGCCTGGGGGGGCTCCCACAGATACGCAGTATTTT
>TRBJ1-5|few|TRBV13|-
CASSLGGGDQPQHF
TGTGCCAGCAGCTTAGGTGGGGGGGATCAGCCCCAGCATTTT
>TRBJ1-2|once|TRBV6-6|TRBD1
CASSSKGQGKAYGYTF
TGTGCCAGCAGTTCCAAGGGACAGGGGAAAGCCTATGGCTACACCTTC
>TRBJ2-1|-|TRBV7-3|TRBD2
CASSLPPLYSGRALEQFF
TGTGCCAGCAGCCTTCCCCCCCTCTATAGCGGGAGGGCTCTTGAGCAGTTCTTC
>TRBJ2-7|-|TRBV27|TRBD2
CASSLLGTSVREQYF
TGTGCCAGCAGTTTATTAGGGACTAGCGTACGCGAGCAGTACTTC
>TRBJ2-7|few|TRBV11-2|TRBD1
CASSLARTGREQYF
TGTGCCAGCAGCTTAGCAAGGACAGGGCGGGAGCAGTACTTC
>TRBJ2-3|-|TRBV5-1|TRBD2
CASSLEPSGSGTDTQYF
TGCGCCAGCAGCTTGGAGCCAAGCGGGAGTGGCACAGATACGCAGTATTTT
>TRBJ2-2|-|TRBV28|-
CASSRGVGTGELFF
TGTGCCAGCAGCAGGGGGGTCGGCACCGGGGAGCTGTTTTTT
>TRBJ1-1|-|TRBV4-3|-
CASRRQENTEAFF
TGCGCCAGCAGGCGACAGGAAAACACTGAAGCTTTCTTT
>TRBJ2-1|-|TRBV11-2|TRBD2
CASSLDSRAGGLNEQFF
TGTGCCAGCAGCTTAGATTCCCGAGCGGGAGGATTGAATGAGCAGTTCTTC
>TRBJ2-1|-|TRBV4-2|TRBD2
CASSPAGTTYNEQFF
TGTGCCAGCAGCCCAGCGGGGACTACCTACAATGAGCAGTTCTTC
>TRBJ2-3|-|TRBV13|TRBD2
CASSSGLAGTDTQYF
TGTGCCAGCAGCTCGGGACTAGCGGGCACAGATACGCAGTATTTT
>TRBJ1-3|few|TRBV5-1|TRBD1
CASSPGQGSLIPFSGNTIYF
TGCGCCAGCAGCCCGGGACAGGGATCTTTGATACCCTTCTCTGGAAACACCATATATTTT
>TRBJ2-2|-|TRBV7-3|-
CASSSRRSNTGELFF
TGTGCCAGCAGCTCCCGGCGGTCGAACACCGGGGAGCTGTTTTTT
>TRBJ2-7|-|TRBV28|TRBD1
CASSPSTGDPYEQYF
TGTGCCAGCAGTCCTTCGACAGGGGACCCCTACGAGCAGTACTTC